The following is a TCR beta chain sequence with its context. The clone's antigen remains unknown. It has no much larger one-base neighbor in the sample; base qualities were not kept. This sample is drawn from a study of T-cell reconstitution after alpha-beta-depleted transplantation in children (dated by TCRdb to between 2015 and 2016). Turning to the overall study: T-cell immune reconstitution after TCRalphabeta/CD19-depleted allogeneic hematopoietic cell transplantation in children was quantitatively tracked in the study by means of TCR repertoire profiling.

Libraries were made using PCR. The run used an Illumina HiSeq 2500. To normalize quantification of the TCRbeta repertoire, the TCR libraries were built with molecular barcoding that relied on unique molecular identifiers. TCRdb itself trimmed the public reads at Q25 with fastp, ran MiXCR and retained productive beta chains. Rows are unified per CDR3 protein, each entry keeping the most common DNA and genes. The table for this sample lists around 500,000 distinct CDR3 sequences; around 12% of them were counted only once. Roughly 5.4% of the sample goes to the ten largest clones. Per the germline V gene (reference sequence), DFQATT is the CDR1 and SNEGSKA is the CDR2. The CDR3 spans 13 residues, from the cysteine through the phenylalanine. Of all the DNA, just the CDR3 is kept, 39 bases in frame from base 1. V ends up 4 bases short and J 10 bases short, with an unmatched junction base count of 8.

The clonotype was recovered from a human donor who donated a stem cell graft to a child with combined immunodeficiency. The chain uses TRBV20-1 and TRBJ2-1, with 9 middle bases fitting TRBD1. Here the sequenced sample was PBMCs from the stem cell graft donor, taken from the stem cell graft. The DNA is TGCAGTGCTAAGGGACAGGGACTCTCAGAGCAGTTCTTC. Translated, it gives CSAKGQGLSEQFF.